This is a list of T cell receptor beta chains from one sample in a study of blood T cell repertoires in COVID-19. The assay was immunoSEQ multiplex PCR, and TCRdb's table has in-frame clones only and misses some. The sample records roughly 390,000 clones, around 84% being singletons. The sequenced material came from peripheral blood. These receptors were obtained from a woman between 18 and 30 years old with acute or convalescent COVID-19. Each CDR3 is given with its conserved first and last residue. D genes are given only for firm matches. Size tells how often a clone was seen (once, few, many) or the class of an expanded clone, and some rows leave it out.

TGTGCCAGCAGCCAATTCCGGGACGGGGGATATGGCTACACCTTC	CASSQFRDGGYGYTF	few	TRBV14	.	TRBJ1-2
TGCGCCAGCAGCCAAGAGATTTATCAGGGGAACACTGAAGCTTTCTTT	CASSQEIYQGNTEAFF	.	TRBV4-1	.	TRBJ1-1
TGTGCCAGCAGCCCGACCGGGTCCCCCTACGAGCAGTACTTC	CASSPTGSPYEQYF	.	TRBV5-6	.	TRBJ2-7
TGTGCCAGCAGTTTCAAACAGCCGGACAGTACTGAAGCTTTCTTT	CASSFKQPDSTEAFF	.	TRBV6-5	.	TRBJ1-1
TGTGCCAGCAGTTGGTTGGAGGCCCTCAACACCGGGGAGCTGTTTTTT	CASSWLEALNTGELFF	.	TRBV27	.	TRBJ2-2
TGTGCCAGCAGACCGGACAGCCCAAATGAGCAGTTCTTC	CASRPDSPNEQFF	few	TRBV6-4	.	TRBJ2-1
TGTGCCAGCAGAACCAGCGGGAGGGATACGCAGTATTTT	CASRTSGRDTQYF	once	TRBV12-3/TRBV12-4	TRBD2	TRBJ2-3
TGTGCCAGTACCCTACAGGGGGTGGATTCACCCCTCCACTTT	CASTLQGVDSPLHF	.	TRBV19	TRBD1	TRBJ1-6
TGTGCCTGGAGTGTACTAGCGGGCGCGAACGAGCAGTACTTC	CAWSVLAGANEQYF	.	TRBV30	TRBD2	TRBJ2-7
TGCAGTGCTACCGGAACAGGGGAGCAGTTTTTT	CSATGTGEQFF	.	TRBV20-1	TRBD1	TRBJ1-4